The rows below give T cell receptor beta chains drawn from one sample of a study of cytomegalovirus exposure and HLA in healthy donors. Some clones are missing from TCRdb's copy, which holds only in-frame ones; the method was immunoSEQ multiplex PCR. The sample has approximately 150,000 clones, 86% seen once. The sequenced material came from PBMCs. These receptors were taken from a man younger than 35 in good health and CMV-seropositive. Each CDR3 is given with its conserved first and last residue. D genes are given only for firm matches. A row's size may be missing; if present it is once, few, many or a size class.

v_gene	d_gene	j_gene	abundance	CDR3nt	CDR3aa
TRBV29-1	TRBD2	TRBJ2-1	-	TGCAGCGTCACTAGCGGGAGCTCCTACAATGAGCAGTTCTTC	CSVTSGSSYNEQFF
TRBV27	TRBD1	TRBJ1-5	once	TGTGCCAGCAGTCCCCTCCCGGGACAGGGTGTCCATAGCAATCAGCCCCAGCATTTT	CASSPLPGQGVHSNQPQHF
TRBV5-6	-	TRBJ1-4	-	TGTGCCAGCAGCTTGCGGGGGGCTAATGAAAAACTGTTTTTT	CASSLRGANEKLFF
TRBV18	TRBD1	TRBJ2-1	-	TGTGCCAGCTCACCCCGGGACAGGAACGACAATGAGCAGTTCTTC	CASSPRDRNDNEQFF
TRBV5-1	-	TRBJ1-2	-	TGCGCCAGCAGCCTAGGACACATTCCCAACTATGGCTACACCTTC	CASSLGHIPNYGYTF
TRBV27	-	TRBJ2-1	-	TGTGCCAGCAGTTTGGTGGGACTTTACAATGAGCAGTTCTTC	CASSLVGLYNEQFF
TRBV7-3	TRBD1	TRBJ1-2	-	TGTGCCAGCGGGGGAGGGACAGGGGATGGCTACACCTTC	CASGGGTGDGYTF
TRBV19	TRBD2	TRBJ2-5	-	TGTGCCAGTAGTATCGGTTCTAGCGGAGATCCTCAAGAGACCCAGTACTTC	CASSIGSSGDPQETQYF
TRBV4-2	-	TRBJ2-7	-	TGTGCCAGCAGCCAAGAATATCTGGTTTGGGACTCCTCCTACGAGCAGTACTTC	CASSQEYLVWDSSYEQYF
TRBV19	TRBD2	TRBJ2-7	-	TGTGCCAGTATGGCTAGCGGGAGGATATCCGAGCAGTACTTC	CASMASGRISEQYF
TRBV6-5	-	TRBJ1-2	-	TGTGCCAGCAGCCTGGGGCCTGCCTATGGCTACACCTTC	CASSLGPAYGYTF
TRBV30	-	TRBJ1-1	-	TGTGCCTGGAGAGAGCGAACCTACACTGAAGCTTTCTTT	CAWRERTYTEAFF
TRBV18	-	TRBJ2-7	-	TGTGCCAGCTCACCACGGAGCGACGACTACGAGCAGTACTTC	CASSPRSDDYEQYF
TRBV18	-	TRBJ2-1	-	TGTGCCAGCTCTAGGACAGCGTCCTACAATGAGCAGTTCTTC	CASSRTASYNEQFF
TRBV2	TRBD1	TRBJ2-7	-	TGTGCCAGTAACAATCGGGACAGGAGCGACGAGCAGTACTTC	CASNNRDRSDEQYF
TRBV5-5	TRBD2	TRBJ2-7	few	TGTGCCAGCACGTTCTCCTTAGCGGGAGGAAGCGCCTACGAGCAGTACTTC	CASTFSLAGGSAYEQYF
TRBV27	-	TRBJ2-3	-	TGTGCCAGCAACCACGGGGATACGCAGTATTTT	CASNHGDTQYF
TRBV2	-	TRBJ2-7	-	TGTGCCAGCACCCCGAACGCAGGAGGATACGAGCAGTACTTC	CASTPNAGGYEQYF
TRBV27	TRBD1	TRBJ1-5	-	TGTGCCAGCAGTTTTTCCCCAGGGGGCGTTCAGCCCCAGCATTTT	CASSFSPGGVQPQHF
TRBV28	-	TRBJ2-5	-	TGTGCCAGCAGTTCCCGGGGGATCTTGGAAGAGACCCAGTACTTC	CASSSRGILEETQYF
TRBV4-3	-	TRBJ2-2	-	TGCGCCAGCAGCCGAGGTAACACCGGGGAGCTGTTTTTT	CASSRGNTGELFF
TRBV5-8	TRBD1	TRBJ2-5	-	TGTGCCAGCCAGGGGGCCCAAGAGACCCAGTACTTC	CASQGAQETQYF
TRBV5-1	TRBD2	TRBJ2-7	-	TGCGCCAGCAGCCCGGGACTAGCGGGAGTATACGAGCAGTACTTC	CASSPGLAGVYEQYF
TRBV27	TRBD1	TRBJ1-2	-	TGTGCCAGCAGTTTGGACAGGGCAAACTATGGCTACACCTTC	CASSLDRANYGYTF
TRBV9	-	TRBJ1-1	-	TGTGCCAGCAGCCCTTGGGGGGGTGAGGAGACTGAAGCTTTCTTT	CASSPWGGEETEAFF
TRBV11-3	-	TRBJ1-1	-	TGTGCCAGCAGCTTAGAAGGGGGCACTGAAGCTTTCTTT	CASSLEGGTEAFF
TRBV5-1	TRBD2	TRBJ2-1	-	TGCGCCAGCAGCCCCCGGGCCGCGGGGGGTTACAATGAGCAGTTCTTC	CASSPRAAGGYNEQFF
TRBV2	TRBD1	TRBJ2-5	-	TGTGCCAGCAGTGGTGGGACAGGAGAGACCCAGTACTTC	CASSGGTGETQYF
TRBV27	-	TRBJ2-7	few	TGTGCCAGCAGCCTAGATGGGACTCTGTACGAGCAGTACTTC	CASSLDGTLYEQYF
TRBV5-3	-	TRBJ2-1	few	TGTGCCAGACCGCCTAGCTCCTACAATGAGCAGTTCTTC	CARPPSSYNEQFF
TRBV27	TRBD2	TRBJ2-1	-	TGTGCCAGCAGTTGGCCCAGAGCGGGATCGTACAATGAGCAGTTCTTC	CASSWPRAGSYNEQFF